A selection of T cell receptor beta chains follows, all from one sample in a study of T cells in Graves' hyperthyroidism and ophthalmopathy. Using its own MiXCR run on the multiplex PCR reads, TCRdb lists one record per CDR3 protein. The sample shows about 350,000 distinct CDR3 sequences, around 14% of them seen only once. Input material: blood. The receptors were gathered from a woman between 25 and 40 years old with Graves' hyperthyroidism. CDR3s include the opening cysteine and the closing phenylalanine or tryptophan. A D gene is named only where the DNA matches it firmly. Only some rows state a clone size, as once, few, many or a class for expanded clones.

V gene	clone size	D gene	J gene	CDR3 protein	CDR3 DNA
TRBV7-4	.	TRBD2	TRBJ2-1	CASSLAFPLKRELSYNEQFF	TGTGCCAGCAGCTTAGCGTTTCCCCTTAAGCGGGAGTTATCCTACAATGAGCAGTTCTTC
TRBV6-1	many	.	TRBJ1-4	CASSEVWLGVGEKLFF	TGTGCCAGCAGTGAAGTGTGGCTGGGGGTTGGTGAAAAACTGTTTTTT
TRBV9	.	.	TRBJ2-7	CASSDRDRTSGEQYF	TGTGCCAGCAGCGACAGGGATCGAACCTCGGGGGAGCAGTACTTC
TRBV12-3/TRBV12-4	.	.	TRBJ2-5	CASRTTGLSETQYF	TGTGCCAGCAGAACTACAGGGTTGTCGGAGACCCAGTACTTC
TRBV28	few	TRBD1	TRBJ2-7	CASSLPRTGNSYEQYF	TGTGCCAGCAGCCTCCCCCGGACAGGGAATTCCTACGAGCAGTACTTC
TRBV12-3/TRBV12-4	many	.	TRBJ1-1	CASSRVNTEAFF	TGTGCCAGCAGTCGAGTGAACACTGAAGCTTTCTTT
TRBV6-1	.	.	TRBJ1-1	CASSEADGTEAFF	TGTGCCAGCAGTGAAGCGGACGGTACTGAAGCTTTCTTT
TRBV24-1	many	.	TRBJ1-2	CATSPSVRRDYGYTF	TGTGCCACCAGCCCCTCGGTGCGGCGCGACTATGGCTACACCTTC
TRBV6-1	many	.	TRBJ2-7	CASSERSGAEQYF	TGTGCCAGCAGTGAAAGATCCGGGGCCGAGCAGTACTTC
TRBV10-1	.	.	TRBJ1-2	CASSASGSYGYTF	TGCGCCAGCAGTGCATCGGGGTCCTATGGCTACACCTTC
TRBV6-2/TRBV6-3	many	TRBD2	TRBJ2-1	CASVDSGTSRNEQFF	TGTGCCAGCGTAGACTCCGGGACTAGTCGGAATGAGCAGTTCTTC
TRBV7-2	.	.	TRBJ2-3	CASSLGHRRAGREADTQYF	TGTGCCAGCAGCTTAGGCCACCGCCGGGCGGGAAGGGAGGCAGATACGCAGTATTTT
TRBV12-3/TRBV12-4	.	TRBD1	TRBJ1-1	CASSRPGTVNTEAFF	TGTGCCAGCAGTCGGCCCGGGACAGTGAACACTGAAGCTTTCTTT
TRBV7-2	many	.	TRBJ2-4	CASSQPGEGVNIQYF	TGTGCCAGCAGCCAGCCGGGGGAGGGGGTAAACATTCAGTACTTC
TRBV20-1	.	.	TRBJ1-3	CSARGYDRGNTIYF	TGCAGTGCTAGGGGGTACGACAGGGGAAACACCATATATTTT
TRBV27	few	.	TRBJ1-4	CASRTSPTATNEKLFF	TGTGCCAGCAGAACCTCCCCGACGGCAACTAATGAAAAACTGTTTTTT
TRBV28	.	.	TRBJ1-5	CASRDPSQPQHF	TGTGCCAGCAGGGACCCATCACAGCCCCAGCATTTT
TRBV3-1	few	.	TRBJ2-6	CASSQGAAGANVLTF	TGTGCCAGCAGCCAAGGGGCTGCTGGGGCCAACGTCCTGACTTTC
TRBV20-1	.	.	TRBJ2-7	CSALGTSPIDLYEQYF	TGCAGTGCTCTCGGGACTTCTCCCATTGACTTGTACGAGCAGTACTTC
TRBV15	.	TRBD2	TRBJ2-5	CATKLAGDPQETQYF	TGTGCCACCAAACTAGCGGGAGACCCCCAAGAGACCCAGTACTTC
TRBV4-3	many	.	TRBJ2-1	CASSQDWSAANEQFF	TGCGCCAGCAGCCAAGATTGGTCGGCAGCAAATGAGCAGTTCTTC
TRBV6-1	few	.	TRBJ1-4	CASGSGLGLEKLFF	TGTGCCAGCGGGTCGGGACTCGGGCTGGAAAAACTGTTTTTT
TRBV6-1	many	.	TRBJ1-1	CASSHGANTEAFF	TGTGCCAGCAGTCACGGGGCAAACACTGAAGCTTTCTTT
TRBV29-1	.	TRBD1	TRBJ2-5	CSVKDRANQETQYF	TGCAGCGTTAAGGACAGGGCTAACCAAGAGACCCAGTACTTC
TRBV5-6	.	.	TRBJ2-1	CASASPPADEQFF	TGTGCCAGCGCTAGCCCCCCGGCGGATGAGCAGTTCTTC
TRBV3-1	many	TRBD1	TRBJ2-3	CASSPRTGVSDTQYF	TGTGCCAGCAGCCCCCGGACAGGGGTTTCAGATACGCAGTATTTT
TRBV20-1	few	TRBD2	TRBJ2-7	CSASGLAGGLVYEQYF	TGCAGTGCTAGCGGACTAGCGGGAGGGCTAGTCTACGAGCAGTACTTC
TRBV7-3	.	.	TRBJ2-2	CASSLIPGDTGELFF	TGTGCCAGCAGCTTAATTCCTGGAGACACCGGGGAGCTGTTTTTT
TRBV18	few	.	TRBJ2-7	CASSPWGLLEQYF	TGTGCCAGCTCACCCTGGGGACTCCTCGAGCAGTACTTC
TRBV20-1	.	.	TRBJ2-7	CSASYREYSYEQYF	TGCAGTGCTAGTTATCGGGAGTACTCCTACGAGCAGTACTTC
TRBV6-2/TRBV6-3	many	TRBD2	TRBJ2-1	CASSLGRGASSYNEQFF	TGTGCCAGCAGTTTGGGGCGGGGGGCAAGCTCCTACAATGAGCAGTTCTTC
TRBV28	many	.	TRBJ2-1	CASSPPFQGYNEQFF	TGTGCCAGCAGTCCCCCCTTTCAGGGGTACAATGAGCAGTTCTTC
TRBV20-1	.	.	TRBJ1-4	CSIHSTNEKLFF	TGCAGTATCCACTCAACTAATGAAAAACTGTTTTTT
TRBV20-1	.	TRBD1	TRBJ1-1	CSARPDRGPYTEAFF	TGCAGTGCTAGACCGGACAGGGGGCCGTACACTGAAGCTTTCTTT
TRBV7-9	many	.	TRBJ2-5	CASSAEGETQYF	TGTGCCAGCAGCGCCGAGGGGGAGACCCAGTACTTC
TRBV20-1	many	TRBD2	TRBJ2-7	CSARDLAGEWYEQYF	TGCAGTGCTAGAGATCTGGCGGGAGAATGGTACGAGCAGTACTTC
TRBV19	many	.	TRBJ1-4	CASSIEGATNEKLFF	TGTGCCAGTAGTATAGAAGGGGCAACTAATGAAAAACTGTTTTTT
TRBV6-5	few	.	TRBJ2-1	CASSNRFYEQFF	TGTGCCAGCAGTAACAGGTTTTATGAGCAGTTCTTC
TRBV15	.	.	TRBJ2-1	CATSRDFGGVGYNEQFF	TGTGCCACCAGCAGAGATTTCGGGGGTGTGGGCTACAATGAGCAGTTCTTC
TRBV12-3/TRBV12-4	few	TRBD1	TRBJ2-5	CASSLGRTGINQETQYF	TGTGCCAGCAGTCTCGGAAGGACAGGGATTAACCAAGAGACCCAGTACTTC
TRBV6-1	many	.	TRBJ2-7	CASSEDHTVSYEQYF	TGTGCCAGCAGTGAAGATCATACTGTTTCCTACGAGCAGTACTTC
TRBV20-1	many	TRBD2	TRBJ2-7	CSARLALSSGRVYEQYF	TGCAGTGCTAGACTTGCCCTCTCTAGCGGGAGGGTTTACGAGCAGTACTTC
TRBV5-8	many	TRBD2	TRBJ2-7	CASSLGLASEQYF	TGTGCCAGCAGCTTGGGACTAGCATCCGAGCAGTACTTC
TRBV28	many	TRBD2	TRBJ2-3	CASMGTSVPGRADTQYF	TGTGCCAGCATGGGGACTAGCGTACCGGGCAGGGCAGATACGCAGTATTTT
TRBV12-3/TRBV12-4	many	.	TRBJ1-5	CASSPTETRQPQHF	TGTGCCAGCAGCCCCACCGAGACCAGGCAGCCCCAGCATTTT
TRBV28	many	TRBD2	TRBJ2-3	CASSRTLAGGTDTQYF	TGTGCCAGCAGCCGGACACTAGCGGGAGGAACAGATACGCAGTATTTT
TRBV6-2/TRBV6-3	few	TRBD1	TRBJ2-2	CATGTGDSTGELFF	TGTGCCACCGGGACAGGGGACTCCACCGGGGAGCTGTTTTTT
TRBV2	many	.	TRBJ2-5	CASDRDQIETQYF	TGTGCCAGCGACCGGGACCAAATAGAGACCCAGTACTTC
TRBV20-1	many	.	TRBJ2-5	CSARDSELALETQYF	TGCAGTGCTAGAGATTCAGAACTAGCACTCGAGACCCAGTACTTC